Listed here is a single T cell receptor beta chain. The record originates from a study of blood T cell repertoires in COVID-19. The CDR3 spans 14 residues. Germline V lookup: CDR1 SGHAT, CDR2 FQNNGV. V gave up 2 bases and J gave up 2 bases, with 9 bases separating them. The table came from immunoSEQ multiplex PCR; TCRdb's copy has only in-frame clones and leaves some out. The table lists more than 300,000 clones, about nine tenths of them singletons. The rearrangement joins TRBV11-2 to TRBJ2-5; D is possibly TRBD2 (5 bases). The sequencing sample was made of peripheral blood. This clonotype was obtained from a woman aged 70-85 years with COVID-19, enrolled during active disease. CDR3 coding DNA: TGTGCCAGCAGCTTAATCAGGACTCAAGAGACCCAGTACTTC. Amino acids: CASSLIRTQETQYF.